This paragraph reports one T cell receptor beta chain. The repertoire was sequenced with immunoSEQ multiplex PCR; TCRdb's copy has only in-frame clones and lacks some. The sample has some 150,000 clones; under 95% are singletons. This sample is drawn from a study of T cell responses to AZD1222 COVID-19 vaccine. The CDR3 is made up of 15 amino acids. V shed 6 bases, J shed 1 base, and the junction held 5 bases outside the gene matches. Germline values: CDR1 SGHTA, CDR2 FQGNSA. This chain connects TRBV7-2 to TRBJ2-4; 8 bases are shared with TRBD2. The TCR sequence derives from an adult who received the AZD1222 COVID-19 vaccine. Here the sequenced sample was peripheral blood, taken 28 days after the second AZD1222 dose. The CDR3 spells CASSREGPAKNIQYF. CDR3 DNA sequence: TGTGCCAGCAGTCGGGAGGGCCCGGCCAAAAACATTCAGTACTTC.